The 9 T cell receptor beta chains below all came from one sample that was sequenced in a study of blood T cells in healthy people across ages. Primers used in a second PCR of about 7 to 12 cycles were a sample-barcoded 5' primer and a J-beta primer mix. TCRdb re-called the 5' RACE reads through MiXCR, storing one row per CDR3 protein. The repertoire has over 600,000 distinct CDR3 sequences, around 20% of them found once; the top ten carry 3% to 4%. Sequencing was performed on blood. Receptor source: a man in his 70s in good health.

This clonotype showed up many times. The rearrangement links TRBV27 to TRBJ2-7; 10 bases agree with TRBD2. The V and J ends lost 5 bases and 6 bases, in that order; junction bases with no gene match: 13. The germline CDR1 and CDR2 sequences are MNHEY and SMNVEV (reference sequence). The CDR3 covers 16 residues. CDR3 nucleotides: TGTGCCAGCAGTCGATACTCCGGGACTAGCGCCTCCGAGCAGTACTTC. Amino acids: CASSRYSGTSASEQYF.

The chain links TRBV28 to TRBJ2-5; D gene uncertain. CDR1 is MDHEN and CDR2 is SYDVKM in the germline V gene. This CDR3 has 14 amino acids. Trimming stripped 7 bases from V and 1 base from J, with 13 bases between. Here the CDR3 reads CASTQPASQETQYF. The CDR3 nucleotides read TGTGCCAGCACCCAGCCGGCTAGCCAAGAGACCCAGTACTTC.

This clonotype was found a few times. This chain links TRBV7-9 with TRBJ1-2, with D unresolved. Germline values: CDR1 SEHNR, CDR2 FQNEAQ (reference sequence). CDR3 size: 15 residues. The V end lost 1 base, the J end lost 6 bases, and 15 bases lay between the germline ends. The CDR3 protein is CASSLVGPSLDGYTF. The CDR3 coding sequence is TGTGCCAGCAGCTTAGTTGGTCCGAGTTTGGATGGCTACACCTTC.

This clonotype was detected a few times. V usage is TRBV6-1 and J usage is TRBJ2-3, with a possible D match to TRBD2 (5 bases). V was trimmed by 7 bases and J by 7 bases, leaving 15 bases between them. The CDR3 loop spans 13 amino acids. CDR1 is MNHNS and CDR2 is SASEGT in the germline V gene. Here the CDR3 DNA reads TGTGCCAGCACCGGTGGGAGAGTGAATACGCAGTATTTT. It encodes CASTGGRVNTQYF.

The chain combines TRBV6-2 or TRBV6-3 with TRBJ2-6; TRBD2 is a possible D gene (6 bases). The V end was cut by 1 base, the J end by 0 bases, with 13 bases between. CDR1 and CDR2 (germline): MNHEY, SVGEGT. CDR3 length: 18 residues. Here the CDR3 reads CASSYFGGSSSGANVLTF. The CDR3 coding sequence is TGTGCCAGCAGTTACTTTGGAGGGTCCTCCTCTGGGGCCAACGTCCTGACTTTC.

This chain links TRBV28 with TRBJ2-3; 8 bases match TRBD2. V shed 1 base, J shed 0 bases, and the junction held 9 bases outside the gene matches. CDR1 and CDR2 from the germline V gene are MDHEN and SYDVKM. The CDR3 spans 18 residues. The CDR3 nucleotides read TGTGCCAGCAGTTTATTGCGGGGGGCGGTGCTCAGCACAGATACGCAGTATTTT. Amino acids: CASSLLRGAVLSTDTQYF.

V usage is TRBV6-5 and J usage is TRBJ2-4, with a possible D match to TRBD1 (6 bases). CDR3 size: 15 residues. Germline loops: CDR1 MNHEY, CDR2 SVGAGI. Deletions cut 0 bases from V and 2 bases from J, with 8 bases between. In DNA, the CDR3 is TGTGCCAGCAGTTACTCTGGACAGACCAAAAACATTCAGTACTTC. This gives the protein CASSYSGQTKNIQYF.

This clonotype was seen ten or more times. The chain links TRBV25-1 to TRBJ2-5, with D unclear. V was pared by 0 bases and J by 5 bases, with 4 bases between. CDR1 is MGHDK, CDR2 SYGVNS, per germline. This CDR3 has 12 residues. CDR3 sequence (DNA): TGTGCCAGCAGTGAATATGGGGAGACCCAGTACTTC. It specifies CASSEYGETQYF.

This clonotype was picked up a small number of times. The CDR3 DNA sequence: TGTGCCAACGGACACGAGGGATCCTACGAGCAGTACTTC. Translation gives CANGHEGSYEQYF. The chain employs TRBV7-9 and TRBJ2-7; D may correspond to TRBD1 or TRBD2 (5 bases each). Trimming took 10 bases from V and 1 from J, leaving 14 bases between them. Germline V gene lookup returns CDR1 SEHNR and CDR2 FQNEAQ (reference sequence). The length of the CDR3 is 13 residues.